Below are 28 T cell receptor beta chains sequenced from a single sample in a study of T cells in Graves' hyperthyroidism and ophthalmopathy (dated 2019 in TCRdb). The library was made by multiplex PCR. The sample was run on an Illumina HiSeq 2000. The TCR beta CDR3 regions were amplified from RNA transcripts. The TCR CDR3 was subjected to a first round of RT-PCR using the HTBI primer set and the Qiagen OneStep RT-PCR kit. TCRdb redid the processing of the public reads, applying fastp at Q25 and MiXCR, and retained in-frame beta chains. One record per CDR3 amino acid sequence lists the most common genes and DNA. For this sample the table gives about 640,000 distinct CDR3 sequences, of which 45% were detected only once. More than 7% of the sample belongs to the ten largest clones. Source material: peripheral blood or thyroid tissue (not recorded which). The receptors shown here come from an adult man with Graves' disease, either hyperthyroidism or ophthalmopathy (not recorded which).

This clonotype was counted at least ten times. The rearrangement links TRBV29-1 to TRBJ2-5; D remains ambiguous. In germline, CDR1 is SQVTM, CDR2 ANQGSEA. The CDR3 spans 12 residues. V was trimmed by 6 bases and J by 4 bases, leaving 12 bases between them. This chain's CDR3 is CSVDTVGETQYF. The CDR3 coding sequence is TGCAGCGTAGACACGGTAGGAGAGACCCAGTACTTC.

This clonotype has a count of ten or more. DNA for the CDR3: TGTGCCACCAGCAGAGATCGGACGGGGGAAAAACTGTTTTTT. Its translation: CATSRDRTGEKLFF. The chain uses TRBV15 and TRBJ1-4; D is unresolved. Germline lookup yields CDR1 LNHNV and CDR2 YYDKDF (reference sequence). The CDR3 runs 14 residues. Trimming took off 0 bases at V and 8 bases at J, with 10 bases between the two ends.

This clonotype was recorded many times. This chain uses TRBV15 with TRBJ2-7; D call uncertain. V was shortened by 3 bases and J by 7 bases, with 16 bases between the two germline ends. The CDR3 has 14 residues. Germline CDR1 LNHNV, CDR2 YYDKDF (reference sequence). CDR3 DNA: TGTGCCACCAGCAGGGCGTCCGACCTTTGGGAGCAGTACTTC. It codes for CATSRASDLWEQYF.

The chain employs TRBV7-3 and TRBJ2-2, with 9 bases lining up with TRBD1. The V and J ends lost 1 base and 5 bases, in that order; junction bases with no gene match: 2. This CDR3 has 15 amino acids. In germline, CDR1 is SGHTA, CDR2 FQGTGA. As DNA, the CDR3 is TGTGCCAGCAGCTTAATCGGACAGGGGACCGGGGAGCTGTTTTTT. It specifies CASSLIGQGTGELFF.

In its sample, this clonotype was seen many times. The genes are TRBV7-9 and TRBJ1-1, with D possibly being TRBD1 (5 bases). This CDR3 comprises 14 residues. Trimming removed 8 bases at V and 1 base at J, with 14 bases between. Germline V CDR1 and CDR2: SEHNR, FQNEAQ (reference sequence). The CDR3 DNA is TGTGCCAGCCTCAAATCTGGACAGAACACTGAAGCTTTCTTT. This codes for CASLKSGQNTEAFF.

Many counts were recorded for this clonotype. This chain connects TRBV20-1 to TRBJ1-5; D perhaps matches TRBD1 (6 bases). The CDR3 contains 13 residues. The V end was cut by 4 bases, the J end by 5 bases, with 12 bases between. Germline loops: CDR1 DFQATT, CDR2 SNEGSKA (reference sequence). Here the CDR3 reads CSATRQDDQPQHF. CDR3 nucleotides: TGCAGTGCTACCAGACAGGACGATCAGCCCCAGCATTTT.

V gene TRBV6-5 combines with J gene TRBJ1-3; D is unresolved. CDR3 size: 15 residues. Germline values: CDR1 MNHEY, CDR2 SVGAGI. The V gene lost 4 bases and the J gene lost 10 bases, with 20 bases spanning the gap. CDR3 DNA: TGTGCCAGCAGTTTCCTAGCGGGAGGCAGAGAGACCATATATTTT. It encodes CASSFLAGGRETIYF.

As concerns this clonotype: An end of the junction differs from the germline gene, which may be a read error. This chain links TRBV29-1 with TRBJ1-1; tentative D call: TRBD1 (6 bases). This CDR3 is 13 amino acids long. In germline, CDR1 is SQVTM, CDR2 ANQGSEA. CDR3 residues: CSGRTGTDTEALF. The CDR3 coding sequence is TGCAGCGGACGAACAGGGACCGACACTGAAGCTCTCTTT.

The genes are TRBV2 and TRBJ1-3, with a tentative D call TRBD1 (5 bases). This CDR3 comprises 14 residues. The V gene's germline CDR1 is SNHLY and CDR2 FYNNEI. V was trimmed by 5 bases and J by 6 bases, leaving 14 bases between them. DNA for the CDR3: TGTGCCAGCAGTCTCGGGGCCGGGGAAAACACCATATATTTT. Its translation is CASSLGAGENTIYF.

As concerns this clonotype: Without the conserved terminal phenylalanine or tryptophan, this CDR3 likely stems from a read error. It is unclear where the CDR3 begins or ends on the DNA, so no DNA is shown, and the CDR3 is as TCRdb lists it. The V call is TRBV19, the J call TRBJ1-4; the table assigns TRBD1, which was not confirmed against the DNA. Both ends counted, the CDR3 spans 12 residues. Germline CDR1 and CDR2: LNHDA and SQIVND (reference sequence). CDR3 amino acids: CASSIEGQGAVD.

The chain is built from TRBV7-9 and TRBJ2-5, with D unresolved. Germline CDR1 and CDR2: SEHNR and FQNEAQ (reference sequence). Trimming removed 5 bases at V and 5 bases at J, with 9 bases between. This CDR3 comprises 12 residues. The CDR3 protein is CASSRPGETQYF. In DNA, the CDR3 is TGTGCCAGCAGCCGTCCTGGGGAGACCCAGTACTTC.

This clonotype was observed a handful of times. The V and J genes are TRBV25-1 and TRBJ1-2; 9 bases map to TRBD1. Trimming took 1 base from V and 4 from J; bases not matched to a gene: 1. The germline V gene has CDR1 MGHDK and CDR2 SYGVNS. CDR3 length: 14 amino acids. The CDR3 DNA follows: TGTGCCAGCAGTGAATGGGGACAGGGCTATGGCTACACCTTC. Translating it yields CASSEWGQGYGYTF.

The chain combines TRBV20-1 with TRBJ2-7; TRBD2 is a possible D gene (5 bases). The length of the CDR3 is 12 residues. The V gene lost 6 bases and the J gene lost 3 bases, with 12 bases spanning the gap. The V gene's germline CDR1 is DFQATT and CDR2 SNEGSKA (reference sequence). CDR3 sequence reads: CSASAGDYEQYF. The CDR3 DNA follows: TGCAGTGCCAGTGCCGGGGACTACGAGCAGTACTTC.

Regarding this clonotype: A much larger clone differs from this one at a single base, so this may be a read error. In DNA form, the CDR3 reads TGTGCCACCAGCAGAGCGGGGGGGACCCAGTACTTC. As protein: CATSRAGGTQYF. This chain joins TRBV15 and TRBJ2-5; 7 bases line up with TRBD2. The CDR3 contains 12 residues. The J segment lost 7 bases and the V segment lost 1 base, leaving 0 bases of the junction unmatched. Germline-derived CDR1 and CDR2 are LNHNV and YYDKDF (reference sequence).

Worth noting for this clonotype: A much bigger clone sits one base away, suggesting this may be a read error. The chain employs TRBV10-3 and TRBJ1-2; 9 bases align to TRBD1. Germline V CDR1 and CDR2: ENHRY, SYGVKD. V shed 3 bases and J 4 bases; nucleotides not matched to a gene: 9. The length of the CDR3 is 16 residues. CDR3 in amino acids: CAISDGGQGLSYGYTF. CDR3 DNA: TGTGCCATCAGTGATGGAGGACAGGGGTTGAGCTATGGCTACACCTTC.

This clonotype was seen a few times. The chain links TRBV7-9 to TRBJ2-7; no clear D. The CDR3 loop spans 14 amino acids. Germline V gene lookup returns CDR1 SEHNR and CDR2 FQNEAQ (reference sequence). The V gene lost 1 base and the J gene lost 6 bases, with 13 bases spanning the gap. For the CDR3, the DNA is TGTGCCAGCAGCTTAGGGAGACTTGAATCCGAGCAGTACTTC. This translates into CASSLGRLESEQYF.

The chain recombines TRBV5-1 with TRBJ2-2, with 8 positions matching TRBD2. Germline values: CDR1 SGHRS, CDR2 YFSETQ. Trimming took 4 bases from V and 7 from J; bases not matched to a gene: 6. The CDR3 covers 14 residues. CDR3 sequence: CASSRLAGFGELFF. The CDR3 DNA is TGCGCCAGCAGCCGTTTAGCGGGATTCGGGGAGCTGTTTTTT.

This clonotype was observed at least ten times. This sequence joins TRBV12-3 or TRBV12-4 and TRBJ1-6, with 7 positions matching TRBD1. The CDR3 extends over 12 amino acids. The J segment lost 13 bases and the V segment lost 1 base, leaving 1 base of the junction unmatched. The CDR3 is CASSLDRGPLHF. The DNA for the CDR3 is TGTGCCAGCAGTTTAGACAGGGGTCCCCTCCACTTT.

The chain uses TRBV10-3 and TRBJ1-1; 8 nucleotides match TRBD1. This CDR3 spans 17 amino acids. Germline-derived CDR1 and CDR2 are ENHRY and SYGVKD. V was clipped by 0 bases and J by 2 bases; unmatched bases: 8. Here the CDR3 DNA reads TGTGCCATCAGTGAGTCGACAGGGGCGAGACGAAACACTGAAGCTTTCTTT. It translates to CAISESTGARRNTEAFF.

The V and J genes are TRBV7-6 and TRBJ1-1; D remains unclear. The V and J ends lost 1 base and 5 bases respectively, with 26 bases between them. The CDR3 is 19 amino acids. Germline-derived CDR1 and CDR2 are SGHVS and FNYEAQ. This CDR3 is CASSLESLRSYRLRTEAFF. CDR3 bases: TGTGCCAGCAGCTTAGAATCGCTGAGGTCCTACCGACTTAGAACTGAAGCTTTCTTT. The full variable domain, in which reference TRBV7-6 and TRBJ1-1 provide the parts outside the CDR3, is GAGVSQSPRYKVTKRGQDVALRCDPISGHVSLYWYRQALGQGPEFLTYFNYEAQQDKSGLPNDRFSAERPEGSISTLTIQRTEQRDSAMYRCASSLESLRSYRLRTEAFFGQGTRLTVV.

The chain is built from TRBV29-1 and TRBJ1-6; D perhaps matches TRBD1 (5 bases). V was pared by 6 bases and J by 6 bases, with 9 bases between. Germline V gives CDR1 SQVTM, CDR2 ANQGSEA. The CDR3 totals 12 residues. The CDR3 loop is CSVADTNSPLHF. In nucleotides, the CDR3 is TGCAGCGTCGCGGACACTAATTCACCCCTCCACTTT. The full variable domain, its missing parts supplied by reference TRBV29-1 and TRBJ1-6, is SAVISQKPSRDICQRGTSLTIQCQVDSQVTMMFWYRQQPGQSLTLIATANQGSEATYESGFVIDKFPISRPNLTFSTLTVSNMSPEDSSIYLCSVADTNSPLHFGNGTRLTVT.

This chain joins TRBV11-1 and TRBJ2-7; D possibly corresponds to TRBD1 (5 bases). V dropped 3 bases and J dropped 9 bases, with 15 bases sitting between them. The CDR3 length is 13 residues. Per germline, CDR1 SGHAT and CDR2 FQDESV (reference sequence). The CDR3 nucleotides read TGTGCCAGCAGCTTGCAGGGTCCCAACGGGCAGTACTTC. Protein product: CASSLQGPNGQYF.

This clonotype has at least ten counts. This rearrangement joins TRBV20-1 to TRBJ1-2; the D gene is possibly TRBD1 (5 bases). The V end lost 3 bases, the J end lost 4 bases, and 12 bases lay between the germline ends. The CDR3 has 13 residues. CDR1 and CDR2 from the germline V gene are DFQATT and SNEGSKA (reference sequence). The CDR3 sequence: CSASNQGTYGYTF. CDR3 sequence (DNA): TGCAGTGCTAGTAATCAGGGAACCTATGGCTACACCTTC.

The chain carries TRBV10-3 and TRBJ2-2; D perhaps matches TRBD1 (6 bases). Trimming left V 10 bases short and J 4 bases short, with 22 bases between. The CDR3 totals 16 residues. Germline CDR1 reads ENHRY; CDR2 reads SYGVKD. CDR3 sequence reads: CASSRQTGRGTGELFF. Written as DNA, the CDR3 is TGTGCCAGCAGCCGGCAGACAGGAAGAGGCACCGGGGAGCTGTTTTTT.

J is TRBJ1-2 and V is TRBV25-1; TRBD1 is a possible D gene (5 bases). V shed 6 bases and J shed 4 bases, with 15 bases lying between them. CDR1 and CDR2 from the germline V gene are MGHDK and SYGVNS. This CDR3 has 14 residues. In DNA form, the CDR3 reads TGTGCCAGCAGCCCGGGACGGAGTTCCTATGGCTACACCTTC. As protein: CASSPGRSSYGYTF.

V gene TRBV20-1 combines with J gene TRBJ2-7; TRBD2 matches at 9 bases. The ends lost 3 bases at V and 1 base at J; junction bases unmatched: 10. The CDR3 runs to 16 residues. Germline loops: CDR1 DFQATT, CDR2 SNEGSKA (reference sequence). Here the CDR3 DNA reads TGCAGTGCTAGGGTGGGGGGTAGCGGGAGATCCTACGAGCAGTACTTC. Translation: CSARVGGSGRSYEQYF.

This rearrangement joins TRBV7-8 to TRBJ2-7, with D possibly being TRBD1 or TRBD2 (5 bases each). The J call may be faulty, since TRBJ2-1 better matches the DNA end. Germline V gene data show CDR1 as SGHVS and CDR2 as FQNEAQ. This CDR3 region has 13 residues. CDR3 in amino acids: CASSFLSGHEQFF. In nucleotides, the CDR3 is TGTGCCAGCAGCTTCCTTTCGGGGCATGAGCAGTTCTTC.

With regard to this clonotype: Sequence at one end of the junction differs from germline and may be a read error. This chain connects TRBV7-9 to TRBJ1-1; TRBD1 matches 8 bases. In germline, CDR1 is SEHNR, CDR2 FQNEAQ (reference sequence). The CDR3 is 15 residues long. The CDR3 region is CAGSRTGRADTEAFF. CDR3 coding DNA: TGTGCCGGCAGTCGGACAGGGCGGGCGGACACCGAAGCTTTCTTT.